The TCR beta chain described here comes from a study of blood T cell repertoires in COVID-19. As for the study in general: Collection of acute and convalescent COVID-19 samples took place in the United States, Italy and Spain.

The germline V and J ends were trimmed by 9 bases and 10 bases, with 16 bases remaining between them. CDR1 is SNHLY and CDR2 is FYNNEI in the germline V gene. The CDR3 spans 13 residues. The table came from immunoSEQ multiplex PCR; TCRdb's copy has only in-frame clones and leaves some out. The sample includes 150,000 to 200,000 clones, approximately 87% of them seen just once. This TCR was sampled from an older woman with COVID-19, enrolled during active disease. Material: peripheral blood. The chain links TRBV2 to TRBJ1-6, with a tentative D call TRBD1 (5 bases). Here the CDR3 DNA reads TGTGCCAGATCGGGGGAGGGTTTCTCACCCCTCCACTTT. Translation: CARSGEGFSPLHF.